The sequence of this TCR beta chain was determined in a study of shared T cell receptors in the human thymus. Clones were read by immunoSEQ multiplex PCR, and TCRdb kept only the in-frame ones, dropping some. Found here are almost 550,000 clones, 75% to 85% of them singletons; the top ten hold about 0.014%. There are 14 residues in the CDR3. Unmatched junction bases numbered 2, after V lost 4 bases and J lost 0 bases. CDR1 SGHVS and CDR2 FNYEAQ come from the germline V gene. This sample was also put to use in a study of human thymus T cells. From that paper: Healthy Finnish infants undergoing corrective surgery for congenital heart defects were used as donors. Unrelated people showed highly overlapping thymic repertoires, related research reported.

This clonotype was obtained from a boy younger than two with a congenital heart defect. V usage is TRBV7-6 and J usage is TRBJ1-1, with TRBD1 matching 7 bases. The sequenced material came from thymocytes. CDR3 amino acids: CASSSGTVNTEAFF. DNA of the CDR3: TGTGCCAGCAGCTCCGGGACAGTGAACACTGAAGCTTTCTTT.